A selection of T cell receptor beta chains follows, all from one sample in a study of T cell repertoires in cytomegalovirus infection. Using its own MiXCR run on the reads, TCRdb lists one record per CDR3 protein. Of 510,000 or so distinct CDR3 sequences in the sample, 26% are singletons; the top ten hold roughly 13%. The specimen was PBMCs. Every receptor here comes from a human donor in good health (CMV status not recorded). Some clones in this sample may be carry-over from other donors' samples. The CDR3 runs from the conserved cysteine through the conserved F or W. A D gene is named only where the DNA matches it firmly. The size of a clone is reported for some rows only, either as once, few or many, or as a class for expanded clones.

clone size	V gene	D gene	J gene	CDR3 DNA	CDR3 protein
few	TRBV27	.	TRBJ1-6	TGTGCCAGCAGCCTAGGACGGACCCCTACCTATAATTCACCCCTCCACTTT	CASSLGRTPTYNSPLHF
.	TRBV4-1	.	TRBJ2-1	TGCGCCAGCAGCCAAGAAATGTCGGCCGGGGTGGCCTACAATGAGCAGTTCTTC	CASSQEMSAGVAYNEQFF
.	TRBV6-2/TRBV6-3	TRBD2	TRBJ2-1	TGTGCCAGCAAACAAGATAGCGGGAGGGGATGGAGTAATGAGCAGTTCTTC	CASKQDSGRGWSNEQFF
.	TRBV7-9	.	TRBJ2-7	TGTGCCAGCAGCGAAGGACAAGGATCTTCCTACGAGCAGTACTTC	CASSEGQGSSYEQYF
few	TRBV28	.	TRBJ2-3	TGTGCCAGCAGCATTCCCAGGAGGACTGGGGCCGTTGGTACGCAGTATTTT	CASSIPRRTGAVGTQYF
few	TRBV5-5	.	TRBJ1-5	TGTGCCAGCAGCTTGGGACAGTCTATTATTAGCAATCAGCCCCAGCATTTT	CASSLGQSIISNQPQHF
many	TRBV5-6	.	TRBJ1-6	TGTGCCAGCAGCCTGCCCGGGTTGGGGAATTCACCCCTCCACTTT	CASSLPGLGNSPLHF
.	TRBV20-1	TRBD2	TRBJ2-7	TGCAGTGCTAGAGAGGCGGGGGGGGAGCAGTACTTC	CSAREAGGEQYF
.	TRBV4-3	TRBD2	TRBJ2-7	TGCGCCAGCAGCCAAGCGACTAGCGGTTCCTACGAGCAGTACTTC	CASSQATSGSYEQYF
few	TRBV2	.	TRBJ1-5	TGTGCCAGCAGTGTCGAGGTTGCTAGCAATCAGCCCCAGCATTTT	CASSVEVASNQPQHF
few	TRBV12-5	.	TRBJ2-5	TGTGCTAGTGCCCACGGGCCTCAAGAGACCCAGTACTTC	CASAHGPQETQYF
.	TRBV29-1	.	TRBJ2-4	TGCAGCGTCCGGCCAGCCAAAAACATTCAGTACTTC	CSVRPAKNIQYF
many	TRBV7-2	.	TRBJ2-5	TGTGCCAGCAGCACCTCCCGGGAGACCCAGTACTTC	CASSTSRETQYF
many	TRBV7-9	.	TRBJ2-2	TGTGCCAGCAGCCCCTCAGTGGCGGCCGGGGAGCTGTTTTTT	CASSPSVAAGELFF
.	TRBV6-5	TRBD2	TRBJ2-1	TGTGCCAGCAGTTCGCCGGGACTAGCGGGAGATAATGAGCAGTTCTTC	CASSSPGLAGDNEQFF
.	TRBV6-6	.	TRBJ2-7	TGTGCCAGCAGGCCCACCACCCCCTCCGGCGAGCAGTACTTC	CASRPTTPSGEQYF
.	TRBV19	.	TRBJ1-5	TGTGCCAGTAGACACCGGGACCGAGAACAGCCCCAGCATTTT	CASRHRDREQPQHF
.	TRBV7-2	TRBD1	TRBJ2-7	TGTGCCAGCAGTTCCCCGGGACAGACTTACGAGCAGTACTTC	CASSSPGQTYEQYF
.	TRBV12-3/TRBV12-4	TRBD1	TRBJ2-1	TGTGCCAGCAGTTTAGCGGGACAGGGCGAGCAGTTCTTC	CASSLAGQGEQFF
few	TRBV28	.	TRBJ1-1	TGTGCCAGCAGTCCTCCCAATCCAGGGACTGAAGCTTTCTTT	CASSPPNPGTEAFF
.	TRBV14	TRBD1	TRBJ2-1	TGTGCCAGCAGCCCCGGGACAGGGGGCTGGCATGAGCAGTTCTTC	CASSPGTGGWHEQFF
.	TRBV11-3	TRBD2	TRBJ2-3	TGTGCCAGCAGCGGCGGGACTAGCGGGAGCACAGATACGCAGTATTTT	CASSGGTSGSTDTQYF
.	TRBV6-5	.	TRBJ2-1	TGTGCCAGCAGTTACAGGCTGGGGACTGAGCAGTTCTTC	CASSYRLGTEQFF
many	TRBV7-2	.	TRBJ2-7	TGTGCCAGCGGGGGCTGGAAGTGGGACTCCAACGAGCAGTACTTC	CASGGWKWDSNEQYF
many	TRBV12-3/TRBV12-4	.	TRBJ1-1	TGTGCCAGCAGTACCATAGGACAAGTGAACACTGAAGCTTTCTTT	CASSTIGQVNTEAFF
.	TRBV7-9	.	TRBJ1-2	TGTGCCAGCAGCTTCGGGGTTGGCTACACCTTC	CASSFGVGYTF
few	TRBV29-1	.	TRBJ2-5	TGCAGCGTCGTTCCCGCGGGGGAGACCCAGTACTTC	CSVVPAGETQYF
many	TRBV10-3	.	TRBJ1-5	TGTGCCATCAGTGAGTCCAAGGGCAGAGGGGATCAGCCCCAGCATTTT	CAISESKGRGDQPQHF
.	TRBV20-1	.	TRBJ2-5	TGCAGTGCTACCTCAGAGAAGGCCCAGTACTTC	CSATSEKAQYF
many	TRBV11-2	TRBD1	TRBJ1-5	TGTGCCAGCAGCCAAACGGGGACAGGGGGTCAGCCCCAGCATTTT	CASSQTGTGGQPQHF
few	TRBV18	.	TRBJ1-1	TGTGCCAGCTCACCAGGAGGACCGAACACTGAAGCTTTCTTT	CASSPGGPNTEAFF
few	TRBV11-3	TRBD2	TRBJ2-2	TGTGCCAGCAGCGCCGGGACTAGCGGATGGGGCGGGGAGCTGTTTTTT	CASSAGTSGWGGELFF
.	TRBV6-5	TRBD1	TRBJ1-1	TGTGCCAGCAGTAGGGACAGGGACTTGGGTGAAGCTTTCTTT	CASSRDRDLGEAFF
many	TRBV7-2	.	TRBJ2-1	TGTGCCAGCAGGGGGGTCGGATCTTACAATGAGCAGTTCTTC	CASRGVGSYNEQFF